The sequence of this T cell receptor beta chain was determined in a study of cytomegalovirus exposure and HLA in healthy donors (dated by TCRdb to 2016 to 2017). Broadly, across the study: According to an earlier analysis of around 600 of the donors, about 190 million T cells yielded over 100 million unique TCR beta sequences and around 280 Gb of sequence data. An early release covering 500 to 750 HLA-typed donors comprised 300 to 350 gigabases of sequencing data and around 85 million unique TCR sequences. Among roughly 400 genotyped donors of the cohort, an average of approximately 220,000 unique TCR beta nucleotide sequences was sequenced per donor, of which approximately 19% were non-productive. Both class I and class II loci were covered by HLA typing, at four-digit resolution. The genetic ancestry cluster associated with self-reported Caucasian donors included roughly 84% of the roughly 400 genotyped donors. The study profiled the T cell repertoires of around 700 subjects by immunosequencing and related them to cytomegalovirus serostatus. To predict cytomegalovirus infection status, the study brought together high-throughput TCR immunosequencing, statistical association of individual TCRs with disease status, and machine learning. Rather than drawing on any new phenotypic data, the later analysis identified candidate immune exposures from TCR beta sequences and the way those sequences occurred across donors. An earlier analysis of about 620 of the donors applied high-throughput TCR beta sequencing to assess whether each TCR beta V gene segment acted as functional or pseudogenic. A handful of DR-DQ haplotypes were handled as single units for association and clustering because linkage in the cohort was strong. In addition to the first cohort of 666 subjects, a separate validation cohort of 120 different subjects was used. Every discovery cohort repertoire had been produced on one sequencing platform. Donor age, sex, ethnicity and CMV serostatus were collected together with the repertoire data. The number of donors typed differed by locus, with roughly 620-640 for A, B, C, DRB1 and DQB1, around 500 for DQA1, over 600 for DPA1, and under 490 for DPB1. The study aimed to test whether cataloging public T cell receptors could reveal signatures of past pathogen exposure. To study patterns of TCR occurrence, a later analysis re-analyzed previously published TCR beta repertoires from more than 550 donors and added high-resolution HLA genotyping. A later genetic analysis took genome-wide SNP genotypes for about three fifths of the roughly 700 donors and used that subset as a discovery cohort.

Points on this clone: Its antigen remains unidentified.

The investigation overall reported the following: Compared with the roughly 670-donor mean, donors in an Asian-associated ancestry cluster had fewer N-insertions in productive TCRs, according to a later genetic analysis. An earlier analysis of approximately 500 of the donors showed that most TCR beta V segments appeared in productive rearrangements either about 87% or about 30% of the time, which broadly matched IMGT annotations. A later analysis found that most CMV-associated TCR beta chains appeared HLA-restricted, with HLA associations seemingly driven largely by CMV exposure. Because counts were too low, some 17 rarely observed V segments, including chromosome 9 orphons, were excluded from the earlier analysis of several hundred of the donors. When HLA alleles, especially DR and DQ, strongly co-occurred, attributing TCR associations to individual alleles was difficult. Some IMGT-functional V segments, including TRBV6-2 and TRBV6-3, could not be told apart with the 87-base-pair reads, so those segments were excluded. According to the authors, the approach could potentially be generalized to other disease states and immunological phenotypes. Presence/absence analyses assumed roughly uniform sequencing depth across donors, an assumption that may not hold. Correlated functional status among segregating V segments might be attributable to linkage disequilibrium, but an unknown experimental factor could not be ruled out. Cytomegalovirus status was reported to be diagnosed by the classifier with high specificity and sensitivity in both the original and validation cohorts. Compared with equally common non-associated chains, HLA-associated TCR beta chains in a later analysis were more clonally expanded and had lower generation probabilities. A further reported finding was that TCR beta sequences accurately predicted the HLA-A and HLA-B alleles for most subjects in the first cohort. A later analysis reported that several top co-occurrence clusters appeared linked to parvovirus B19, influenza, CMV and Epstein-Barr virus. This cohort had only TCR beta chains sequenced, and the lack of alpha or paired-chain data limited which features could be detected. At a false discovery rate of 0.05, a later analysis linked roughly 17,000 TCR beta sequences to specific HLA alleles. In vitro tests confirmed that a few of the cytomegalovirus-associated TCR beta chains recognize cytomegalovirus antigens. The study listed 150 to 200 TCR beta chains as associated with cytomegalovirus. A cluster of highly shared sequence variants was judged likely to be a technical artifact of the sequencing pipeline. Immune exposure information for the cohort was limited to CMV serostatus. V-gene and J-gene trimming of TCR beta chains was associated with a missense DCLRE1C variant in a later genetic analysis, and the association was replicated in an independent cohort. Because HLA typing was unavailable for some donors at each locus, only the typed subset was used in association tests. While some public TCRs were present in many individuals, most TCR sequences turned up only very rarely across donors. In a later analysis, the rate of TCR association differed among HLA loci, with DRB1 alleles having the most associated TCRs and HLA-C alleles having the fewest.

Receptor libraries were prepared by the immunoSEQ multiplex PCR assay. The multiplex PCR relied on a mix of 60 forward primers for TCR Vbeta segments and 13 reverse primers for TCR Jbeta segments. A multiplex PCR assay on genomic DNA amplified the CDR3 region of rearranged TCR beta genes. On the Illumina HiSeq System, the amplified TCR beta libraries were sequenced as 87-base-pair reads. In the authors' own workflow: A later analysis tallied approximately 87 million unique TCR beta chains across the 700 or so repertoires, and around 9.9 million of those chains were shared by two or more donors. A nearest-neighbor algorithm error-corrected the raw reads and collapsed the reads into unique sequences, merging closely related sequences to remove PCR and sequencing errors. CDR3 sequences were aligned to IMGT reference sequences to assign V, D and J gene segments. For a sequence to be retained, a match of at least six nucleotides was required to both a V gene segment and a J gene segment. Rearrangements were called productive when the CDR3 lacked stop codons and stayed in frame with V and J; all others were non-productive. CDR3 was defined according to IMGT convention as the region running from the second conserved V-encoded cysteine to the conserved J-encoded phenylalanine. Sequences without an unambiguous match to a single V gene segment were excluded from the earlier analysis of a few hundred of the donors. An earlier analysis of approximately 590 of the donors classified V segments as functional when productive rearrangements were above 56.7% and as segregating when the standard deviation between donors was above 5%. A statistical classification framework was built to diagnose cytomegalovirus status from the catalog of TCR beta chain sequences. V and J gene assignment, in a later analysis, came from comparing TCR nucleotide sequences with IMGT/GENE-DB human TR gene sequences. A later analysis assigned CDR3 sequences and most-parsimonious VDJ recombination scenarios with the TCRdist pipeline. In a later analysis, every TCR beta chain was defined by the combination of its CDR3 amino acid sequence and its V-gene family, and reads without a unique V-gene family were dropped. A later analysis removed roughly 590 highly shared, low-generation-probability nucleotide sequences to deal with suspected cross-contamination and a sequencing artifact. In a later analysis, a clonal expansion index for each public chain was calculated from normalized within-repertoire ranks of inferred template counts. In a later analysis, generation probabilities were computed with a VDJ recombination model fitted to out-of-frame rearrangements, and the resulting probabilities were checked against IGoR. A later analysis scored TCR-TCR, TCR-HLA and TCR-CMV co-occurrence with hypergeometric tests, applying a repertoire-size bias correction to TCR pairs. A later analysis estimated false discovery rates by permuting HLA or CMV assignments 20 times. In a later analysis, co-occurring TCRs were grouped using DBSCAN, with TCRdist sequence similarity added in when clustering inside HLA-allele-positive subsets. Co-occurrence clustering excluded repertoires with fewer than 30,000 or more than 120,000 public chains, plus five with anomalous nucleotide sharing. The immuneACCESS repertoire file appears here via TCRdb, limited to in-frame rearrangements. These files lack a portion of the clones; in checked studies, under half of the deficit traces to unresolved V genes, and the cause of the others is not known. D and trimming were read from the DNA, whereas the V and J calls and clone size are those reported in that table. Per the sample table, the count is 45,000 to 70,000 clones. The ten largest clones represent less than 15% of the sample.

In total, 630 or so healthy bone marrow donors made up the cohort. At the time of sampling, every cohort member was nominally healthy, though immune exposures that went unrecorded were likely present. The donor was CMV seropositive and was included in the group of approximately 300 seropositive cohort members. Every donor gave a peripheral blood sample, and the peripheral blood mononuclear cells from that sample were used for TCR beta sequencing. Genomic DNA extraction from the blood cell samples was performed with the Qiagen DNeasy Blood Extraction Kit. Counted from cysteine to phenylalanine, this CDR3 has 13 amino acids. The only DNA kept is the CDR3, 39 bases in frame from the first base. CDR1 and CDR2 (SQVTM, ANQGSEA) derive from the germline V gene. The junction shows trimming of 4 bases on V and 4 bases on J, plus 10 bases between the germline ends.

The chain uses TRBV29-1 and TRBJ2-2; there is no confident call for the D gene. Sequenced: PBMCs. This TCR came from a woman in her 30s in good health and CMV-seropositive. Here is the DNA: TGCAGCGTTGTCACACCAGGCACCGGGGAGCTGTTTTTT. It codes for CSVVTPGTGELFF.